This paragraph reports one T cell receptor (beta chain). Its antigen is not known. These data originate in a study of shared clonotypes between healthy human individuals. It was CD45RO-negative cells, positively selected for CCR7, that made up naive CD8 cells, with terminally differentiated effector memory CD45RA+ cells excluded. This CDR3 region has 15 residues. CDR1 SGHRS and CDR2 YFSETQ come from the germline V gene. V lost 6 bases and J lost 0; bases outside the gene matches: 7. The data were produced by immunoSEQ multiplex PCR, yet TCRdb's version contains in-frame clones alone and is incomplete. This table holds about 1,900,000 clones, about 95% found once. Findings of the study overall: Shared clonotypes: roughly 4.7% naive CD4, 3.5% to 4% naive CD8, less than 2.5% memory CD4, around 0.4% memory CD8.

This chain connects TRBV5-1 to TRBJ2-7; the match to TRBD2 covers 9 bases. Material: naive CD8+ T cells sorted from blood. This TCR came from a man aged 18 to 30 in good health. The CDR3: CASIPVAGASYEQYF. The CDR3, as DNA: TGCGCCAGCATACCCGTAGCGGGAGCCTCCTACGAGCAGTACTTC.